This T cell receptor beta chain came from a study of OX40 agonist ivuxolimab in advanced cancers. Turning to the study itself: Under the entry rules, prior anti-PD-1, anti-PD-L1 or anti-CTLA-4 therapy was allowed, and 40% had some.

The germline CDR1 and CDR2 sequences are MNHEY and SMNVEV (reference sequence). CDR3 length equals 14 residues. Trimming cost V 6 bases and J 2 bases; bases outside gene matches: 1. Profiled with immunoSEQ multiplex PCR; TCRdb holds only in-frame clones, not every one. The sample contains more than 60,000 clones, over 75% of which appear only once. The chain is built from TRBV27 and TRBJ2-5, with 12 bases identical to TRBD2. This specimen was CD4+ or CD8+ T cells sorted from blood, taken in a trial of the OX40 agonist ivuxolimab. This receptor was identified in an adult with an advanced solid tumor such as melanoma, head and neck, liver or kidney cancer. In DNA form, the CDR3 reads TGTGCCAGCAGGCTAGCGGGGGGGCAAGAGACCCAGTACTTC. Protein sequence: CASRLAGGQETQYF.